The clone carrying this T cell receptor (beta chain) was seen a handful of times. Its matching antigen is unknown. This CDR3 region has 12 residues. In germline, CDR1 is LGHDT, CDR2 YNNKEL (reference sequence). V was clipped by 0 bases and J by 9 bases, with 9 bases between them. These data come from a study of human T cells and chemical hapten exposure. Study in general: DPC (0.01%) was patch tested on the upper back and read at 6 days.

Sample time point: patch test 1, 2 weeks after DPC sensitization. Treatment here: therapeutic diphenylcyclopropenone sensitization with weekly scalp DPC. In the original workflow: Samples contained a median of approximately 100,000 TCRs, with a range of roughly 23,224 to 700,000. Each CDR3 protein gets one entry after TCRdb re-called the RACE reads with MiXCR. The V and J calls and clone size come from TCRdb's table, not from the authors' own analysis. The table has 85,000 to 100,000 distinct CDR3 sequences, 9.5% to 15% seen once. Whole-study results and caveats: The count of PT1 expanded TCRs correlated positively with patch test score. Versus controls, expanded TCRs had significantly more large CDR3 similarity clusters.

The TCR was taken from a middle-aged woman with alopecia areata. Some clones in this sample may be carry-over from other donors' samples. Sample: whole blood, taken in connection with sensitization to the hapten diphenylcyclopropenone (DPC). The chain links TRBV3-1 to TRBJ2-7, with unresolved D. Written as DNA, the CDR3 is TGTGCCAGCAGCCAAGACGCGGAAGGGCAGTACTTC. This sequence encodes CASSQDAEGQYF.